This T cell receptor beta chain was sequenced in a study of OX40 agonist ivuxolimab in advanced cancers. Looking at the study overall: Ivuxolimab was an agonistic, fully human IgG2 monoclonal antibody directed against OX40 (CD134), a costimulatory receptor. Intravenous ivuxolimab was administered to patients every 2 weeks at six dose levels: 0.01, 0.1, 0.3, 1.5, 3 and 10 mg/kg. Of the roughly 54 patients in dose escalation, around 19 had hepatocellular carcinoma, some 15 had melanoma, 9 had renal cell carcinoma and 9 had head and neck cancer. A male proportion of around 83% and a mean age of around 60 years, ranging from about 23 to 90, were recorded for the dose-escalation cohort. Patients were allowed to have had prior anti-PD-1, anti-PD-L1 or anti-CTLA-4 therapy, and roughly two fifths of the dose-escalation patients had been treated with checkpoint inhibitors. Partial responses were achieved by three dose-escalation patients, of whom one had hepatocellular carcinoma and two had cutaneous melanoma. The purpose of peripheral TCRbeta sequencing was to test whether ivuxolimab changed TCR sequence diversity and led to clonal T-cell expansion. The monotherapy dose-escalation portion (N ≈ 56 patients) of the phase I ivuxolimab trial is reported in the paper. The study at large found these results: Low levels of normalized T-cell clonal expansion were also seen in some patients who did not respond. The antigen specificity of the clonally expanded peripheral T cells was not determined. In the 0.1-3.0 mg/kg groups, partial responders had among the lowest normalized peripheral clonal expansion, particularly in CD8+ T cells. After ivuxolimab, expanded clones were on average more numerous among CD8+ T cells than among CD4+ T cells. Clonal expansion of both CD4+ and CD8+ blood T cells was observed from baseline to week 6 at doses 0.1 to 3.0 mg/kg.

CDR1 SGHAT and CDR2 FQNNGV are derived from the germline V gene. V lost 1 base and J lost 3 bases; the stretch between them is 10 bases long. From cysteine to phenylalanine, the CDR3 is 15 amino acids long. The only DNA kept is the CDR3, 45 bases in frame from the first base. About this clone itself: The target of this receptor is not known. Qualities for individual bases were not recorded, and no much larger clone is one base off.

The trial excluded patients who had a history of autoimmune disease or who were on systemic immunosuppression. In every dose cohort, peripheral blood was drawn for TCR sequencing at baseline, cycle 4 day 1, and cycle 7 day 1. The samples were taken from a phase I, first-in-human, multicenter, open-label dose-escalation trial of ivuxolimab. The trial enrolled adults with locally advanced or metastatic head and neck squamous cell, hepatocellular, melanoma or renal cell carcinoma. CD4+ and CD8+ T cells were sorted separately from peripheral blood before TCR sequencing. For sequencing of the TCRbeta CDR3 region, genomic DNA was extracted from the sorted cells. The immunoSEQ Assay was used for sequencing of TCRbeta CDR3 regions. Imported from immuneACCESS, the table was reduced by TCRdb to in-frame sequences with V and J called. These copies leave out some clones; in studies compared against another copy, an unresolved V gene accounts for under half, and the cause of the remainder is not known. This sample is represented by 70,000 or so clones; roughly nine tenths of them were singletons. The ten largest clones represent roughly a tenth of the sample.

The chain couples TRBV11-2 to TRBJ2-1; a tentative D match to TRBD1 spans 5 bases. The origin of this receptor is an adult with an advanced solid tumor such as melanoma, head and neck, liver or kidney cancer. This material consisted of CD4+ or CD8+ T cells sorted from blood, taken in a trial of the OX40 agonist ivuxolimab. The nucleotide sequence is given as TGTGCCAGCAGCTTAGGAGACAGCCTCTACAATGAGCAGTTCTTC. This translates into CASSLGDSLYNEQFF.